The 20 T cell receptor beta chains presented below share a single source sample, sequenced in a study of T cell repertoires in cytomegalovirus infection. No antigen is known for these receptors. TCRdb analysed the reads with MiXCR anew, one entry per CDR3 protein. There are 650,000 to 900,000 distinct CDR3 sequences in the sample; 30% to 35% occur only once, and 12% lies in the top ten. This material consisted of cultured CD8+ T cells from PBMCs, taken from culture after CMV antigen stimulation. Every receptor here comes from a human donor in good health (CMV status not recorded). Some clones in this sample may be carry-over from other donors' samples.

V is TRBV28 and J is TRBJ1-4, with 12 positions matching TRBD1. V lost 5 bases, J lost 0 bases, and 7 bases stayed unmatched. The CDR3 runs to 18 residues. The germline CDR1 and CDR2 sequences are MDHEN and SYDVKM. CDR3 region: CASSGMGQGATTNEKLFF. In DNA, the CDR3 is TGTGCCAGCAGTGGGATGGGACAGGGGGCGACAACTAATGAAAAACTGTTTTTT.

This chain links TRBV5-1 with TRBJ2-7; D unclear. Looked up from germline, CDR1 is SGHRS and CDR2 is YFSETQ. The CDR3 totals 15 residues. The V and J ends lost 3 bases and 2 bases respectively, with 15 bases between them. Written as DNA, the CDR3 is TGCGCCAGCAGCTCTGGTCCGGGTAATACCTACGAGCAGTACTTC. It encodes CASSSGPGNTYEQYF. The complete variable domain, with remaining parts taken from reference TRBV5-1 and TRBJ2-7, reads KAGVTQTPRYLIKTRGQQVTLSCSPISGHRSVSWYQQTPGQGLQFLFEYFSETQRNKGNFPGRFSGRQFSNSRSEMNVSTLELGDSALYLCASSSGPGNTYEQYFGPGTRLTVT.

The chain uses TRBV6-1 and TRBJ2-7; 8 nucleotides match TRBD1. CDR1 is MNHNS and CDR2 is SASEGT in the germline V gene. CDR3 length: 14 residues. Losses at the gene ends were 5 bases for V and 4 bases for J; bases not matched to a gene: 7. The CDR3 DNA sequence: TGTGCCAGCAGTCATGGGCAGGGGGCATACGAGCAGTACTTC. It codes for CASSHGQGAYEQYF.

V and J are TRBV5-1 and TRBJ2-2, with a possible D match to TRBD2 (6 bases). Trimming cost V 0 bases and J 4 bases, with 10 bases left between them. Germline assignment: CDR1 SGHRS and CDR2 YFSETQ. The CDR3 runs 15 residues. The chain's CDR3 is CASSLGGDPTGELFF. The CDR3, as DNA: TGCGCCAGCAGCTTGGGGGGGGATCCCACCGGGGAGCTGTTTTTT.

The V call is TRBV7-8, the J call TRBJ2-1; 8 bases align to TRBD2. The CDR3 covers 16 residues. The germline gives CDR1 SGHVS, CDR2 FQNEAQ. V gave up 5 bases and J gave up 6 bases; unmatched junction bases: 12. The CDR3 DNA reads TGTGCCAGCAGCAGTTCGGTGCGGGGGGCCTTCAATGAGCAGTTCTTC. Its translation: CASSSSVRGAFNEQFF.

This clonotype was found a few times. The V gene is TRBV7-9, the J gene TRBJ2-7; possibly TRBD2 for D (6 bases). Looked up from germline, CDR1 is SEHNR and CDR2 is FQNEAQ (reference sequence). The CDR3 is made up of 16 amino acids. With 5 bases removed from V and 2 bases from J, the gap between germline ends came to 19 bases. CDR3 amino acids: CASSRVGRELPYEQYV. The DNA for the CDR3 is TGTGCCAGCAGCCGGGTAGGGCGGGAACTACCCTACGAGCAGTACGTC.

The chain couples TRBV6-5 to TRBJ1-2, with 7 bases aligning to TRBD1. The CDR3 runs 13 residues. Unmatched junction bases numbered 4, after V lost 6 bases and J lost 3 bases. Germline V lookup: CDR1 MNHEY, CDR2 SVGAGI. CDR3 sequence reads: CASSDRVDYGYTF. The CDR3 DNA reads TGTGCCAGCAGCGACAGGGTGGACTATGGCTACACCTTC.

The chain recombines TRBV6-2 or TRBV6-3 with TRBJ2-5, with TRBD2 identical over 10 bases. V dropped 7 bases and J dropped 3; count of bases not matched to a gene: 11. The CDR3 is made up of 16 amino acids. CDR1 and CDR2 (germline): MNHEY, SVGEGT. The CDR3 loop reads CASTFFGLAEEETQYF. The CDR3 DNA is TGTGCCAGCACCTTCTTTGGACTAGCGGAGGAAGAGACCCAGTACTTC.

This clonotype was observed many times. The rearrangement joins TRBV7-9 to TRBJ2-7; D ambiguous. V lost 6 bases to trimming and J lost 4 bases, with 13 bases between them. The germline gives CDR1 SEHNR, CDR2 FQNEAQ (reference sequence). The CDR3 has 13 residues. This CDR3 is CASRGSAGYEQYV. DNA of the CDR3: TGTGCCAGCAGGGGCTCGGCTGGGTACGAGCAGTACGTC.

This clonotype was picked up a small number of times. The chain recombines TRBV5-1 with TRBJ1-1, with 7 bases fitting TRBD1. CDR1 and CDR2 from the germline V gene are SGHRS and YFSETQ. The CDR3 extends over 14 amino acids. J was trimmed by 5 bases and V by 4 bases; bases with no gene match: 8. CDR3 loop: CASSPGTVGTEAFF. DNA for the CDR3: TGCGCCAGCAGCCCCGGGACAGTAGGGACTGAAGCTTTCTTT.

The CDR3 region has the DNA TGTGCCAGCAGCCGGACTAGCGGTTACAATGAGCAGTTCTTC. This gives the protein CASSRTSGYNEQFF. The chain is built from TRBV6-2 or TRBV6-3 and TRBJ2-1, with 10 bases lining up with TRBD2. The V gene end was trimmed by 6 bases and the J gene end by 4 bases; junction bases not matched to a gene: 3. CDR1 is MNHEY and CDR2 is SVGEGT in the germline V gene. The CDR3 loop spans 14 amino acids.

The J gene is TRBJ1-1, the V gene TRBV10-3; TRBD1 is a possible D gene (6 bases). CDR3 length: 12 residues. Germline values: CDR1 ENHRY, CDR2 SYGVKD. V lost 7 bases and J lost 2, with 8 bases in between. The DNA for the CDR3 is TGTGCCATCAACAGGGACAACACTGAAGCTTTCTTT. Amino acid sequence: CAINRDNTEAFF.

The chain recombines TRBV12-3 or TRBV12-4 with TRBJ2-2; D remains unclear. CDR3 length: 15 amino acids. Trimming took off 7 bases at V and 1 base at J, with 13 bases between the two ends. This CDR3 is CASTPDILNTGELFF. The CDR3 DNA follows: TGTGCCAGCACCCCTGACATTCTGAACACCGGGGAGCTGTTTTTT.

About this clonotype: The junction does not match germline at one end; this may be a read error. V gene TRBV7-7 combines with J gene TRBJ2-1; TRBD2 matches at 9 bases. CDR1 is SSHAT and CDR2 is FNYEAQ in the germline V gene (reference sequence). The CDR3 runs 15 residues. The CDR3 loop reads CASSSGLAIYNEQFF. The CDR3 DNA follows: TGTGCTAGCAGCTCCGGACTAGCGATCTACAATGAGCAGTTCTTC.

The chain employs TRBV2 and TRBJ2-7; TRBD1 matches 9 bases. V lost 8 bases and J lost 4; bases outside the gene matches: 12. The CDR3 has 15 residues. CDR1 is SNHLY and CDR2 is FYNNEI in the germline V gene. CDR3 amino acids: CASYLSGTGRYEQYF. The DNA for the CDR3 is TGTGCCAGCTATCTCTCCGGGACAGGGCGGTACGAGCAGTACTTC.

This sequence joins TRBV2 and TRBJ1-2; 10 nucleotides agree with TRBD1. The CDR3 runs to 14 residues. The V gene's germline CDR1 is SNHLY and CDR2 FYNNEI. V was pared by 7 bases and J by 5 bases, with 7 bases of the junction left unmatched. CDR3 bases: TGTGCCAGCATCAGGACAGGGGGACCTTATGGCTACACCTTC. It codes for CASIRTGGPYGYTF. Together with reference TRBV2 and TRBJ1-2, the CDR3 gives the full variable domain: EPEVTQTPSHQVTQMGQEVILRCVPISNHLYFYWYRQILGQKVEFLVSFYNNEISEKSEIFDDQFSVERPDGSNFTLKIRSTKLEDSAMYFCASIRTGGPYGYTFGSGTRLTVV.

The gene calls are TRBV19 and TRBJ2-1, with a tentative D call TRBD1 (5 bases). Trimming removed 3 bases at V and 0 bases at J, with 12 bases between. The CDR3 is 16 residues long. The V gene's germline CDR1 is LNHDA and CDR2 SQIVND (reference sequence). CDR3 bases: TGTGCCAGTAGTATTTTGCAGGGAAGCTCCTACAATGAGCAGTTCTTC. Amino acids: CASSILQGSSYNEQFF. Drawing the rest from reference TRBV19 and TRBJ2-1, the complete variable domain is DGGITQSPKYLFRKEGQNVTLSCEQNLNHDAMYWYRQDPGQGLRLIYYSQIVNDFQKGDIAEGYSVSREKKESFPLTVTSAQKNPTAFYLCASSILQGSSYNEQFFGPGTRLTVL.

CDR3 sequence (DNA): TGTGCCAGCAGCTTCCGAAATGAAGCTTTCTTT. Its translation: CASSFRNEAFF. The chain joins TRBV7-6 to TRBJ1-1; no clear D. Germline CDR1 reads SGHVS; CDR2 reads FNYEAQ. V shed 3 bases and J shed 7 bases, with 6 bases lying between them. CDR3 length: 11 residues.

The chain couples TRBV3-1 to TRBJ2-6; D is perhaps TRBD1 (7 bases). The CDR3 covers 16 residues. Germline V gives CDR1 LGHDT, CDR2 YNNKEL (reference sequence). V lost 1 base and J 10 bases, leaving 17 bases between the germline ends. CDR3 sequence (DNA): TGTGCCAGCAGCCAAGTACAACATGCGGGACAGAACGTCCTGACTTTC. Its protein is CASSQVQHAGQNVLTF.

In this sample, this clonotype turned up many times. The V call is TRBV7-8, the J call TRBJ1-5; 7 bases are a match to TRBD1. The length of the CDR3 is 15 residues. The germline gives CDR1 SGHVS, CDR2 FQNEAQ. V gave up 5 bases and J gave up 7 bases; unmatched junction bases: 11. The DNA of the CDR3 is TGTGCCAGCAGCCAAGAAACAGGGGCGGGCCAGCCCCAGCATTTT. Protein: CASSQETGAGQPQHF.